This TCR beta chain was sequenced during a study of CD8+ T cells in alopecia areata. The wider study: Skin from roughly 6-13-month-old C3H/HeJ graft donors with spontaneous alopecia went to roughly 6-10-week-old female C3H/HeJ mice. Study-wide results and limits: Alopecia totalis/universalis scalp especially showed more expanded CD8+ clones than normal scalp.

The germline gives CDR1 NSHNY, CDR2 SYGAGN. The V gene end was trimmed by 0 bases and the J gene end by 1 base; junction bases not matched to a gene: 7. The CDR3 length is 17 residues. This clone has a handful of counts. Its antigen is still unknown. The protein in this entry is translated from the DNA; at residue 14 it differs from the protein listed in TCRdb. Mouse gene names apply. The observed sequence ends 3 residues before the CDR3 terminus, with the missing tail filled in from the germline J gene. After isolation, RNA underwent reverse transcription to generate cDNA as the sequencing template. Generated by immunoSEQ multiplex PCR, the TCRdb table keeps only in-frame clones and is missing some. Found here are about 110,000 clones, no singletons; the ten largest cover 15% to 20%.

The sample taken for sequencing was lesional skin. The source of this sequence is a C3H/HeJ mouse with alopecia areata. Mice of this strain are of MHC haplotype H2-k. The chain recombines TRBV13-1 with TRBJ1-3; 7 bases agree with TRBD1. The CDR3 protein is CASSDEVPGQSGNTLYF. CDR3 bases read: TGTGCCAGCAGTGATGAAGTCCCGGGACAGTCTGGAAATACG.